This T cell receptor (beta chain) was recorded in a study of vaccination and CD4 T cells after COVID-19. An Oncomine TCR Beta short-read assay was used to sequence the DNA from cultured CD4+ T cells. One entry per CDR3 protein results from TCRdb running MiXCR on the PCR reads. The sample comprises around 26,000 distinct CDR3 sequences, roughly 42% of which are singletons, and roughly 11% rests with the top ten. The CDR3 has 15 residues. V gave up 3 bases and J gave up 0 bases; unmatched junction bases: 4. Germline values: CDR1 DFQATT, CDR2 SNEGSKA (reference sequence). A note on this clonotype: Its antigen is still unknown.

Treatment specified: 10-day PBMC culture with coronavirus spike peptide pools or control peptides (ViraFEST assay). The TCR originated in a human donor who had recovered from COVID-19. V gene TRBV20-1 combines with J gene TRBJ2-3; 9 bases match TRBD2. Sequenced input: CD4+ T cells from blood, cultured in vitro. DNA of the CDR3: TGCAGTGCTAGGTCTAGCGGGACTAGCACAGATACGCAGTATTTT. It yields the protein CSARSSGTSTDTQYF.